This passage covers 16 T cell receptor beta chains from one sample sequenced in a study of spatial heterogeneity in lung cancer (dated by TCRdb to the late 2010s). Libraries were made using 5' RACE. Sequencer: NextSeq 500. TCRdb passed the public sequencing reads through fastp at Q25 and MiXCR, retaining productive beta sequences. Duplicate CDR3 protein sequences are folded into a single record with the most common DNA and genes. Across this sample there are 50,000 or so distinct CDR3 sequences, with roughly 10% seen only once. Jointly, the top ten make up approximately 40% of the sample. Per the publication, the time point label means: sample taken at primary tumor resection. Whole RNA extracted from tumor and nontumor lung tissue, or from cryopreserved PBMC samples, was used for TCR sequencing without cell sorting. The sequences come from PBMCs, collected at surgery. These TCRs come from a female donor with early-stage non-small cell lung cancer.

The rearrangement joins TRBV9 to TRBJ1-4, with D tentatively TRBD1 (6 bases). CDR1 SGDLS and CDR2 YYNGEE come from the germline V gene. The V end lost 0 bases, the J end lost 6 bases, and 9 bases lay between the germline ends. The CDR3 is 14 residues long. CDR3 DNA sequence: TGTGCCAGCAGCGTAGAAGCAGGGGATGAAAAACTGTTTTTT. It is translated as CASSVEAGDEKLFF.

This clonotype was picked up a small number of times. This chain connects TRBV7-9 to TRBJ1-1, with a possible D match to TRBD1 (6 bases). Germline CDR1 and CDR2: SEHNR and FQNEAQ (reference sequence). The V and J ends lost 1 base and 0 bases respectively, with 9 bases between them. The CDR3 sequence is 15 residues long. CDR3 bases: TGTGCCAGCAGCTTAGGGCAGGGGTTGAACACTGAAGCTTTCTTT. Translated: CASSLGQGLNTEAFF.

This sequence joins TRBV27 and TRBJ2-7, with TRBD1 matching 10 bases. J was trimmed by 3 bases and V by 8 bases; bases with no gene match: 13. Germline-derived CDR1 and CDR2 are MNHEY and SMNVEV (reference sequence). CDR3 length: 16 residues. The CDR3 sequence is CASGRVPGQGNYEQYF. As DNA, the CDR3 is TGTGCCAGCGGTCGAGTCCCGGGACAGGGGAACTACGAGCAGTACTTC.

This clonotype was recorded at least ten times. The J gene is TRBJ2-1, the V gene TRBV11-2, with TRBD2 as a possible D gene (7 bases). V lost 2 bases and J 6 bases, leaving 11 bases between the germline ends. Per germline, CDR1 SGHAT and CDR2 FQNNGV. The CDR3 spans 14 residues. This chain's CDR3 is CASSLLGGANEQFF. CDR3 DNA: TGTGCCAGCAGCTTACTGGGGGGGGCCAATGAGCAGTTCTTC.

This clonotype has a handful of counts. The gene calls are TRBV20-1 and TRBJ2-7; TRBD2 might be the D (5 bases). Germline V gene sequence: CDR1 DFQATT, CDR2 SNEGSKA (reference sequence). V lost 5 bases and J lost 5, with 10 bases in between. The CDR3 is made up of 11 amino acids. In DNA, the CDR3 is TGCAGTGCTCTTGCGAGGGACGAGCAGTACTTC. Amino acid sequence: CSALARDEQYF.

This clonotype was counted a few times. V gene TRBV3-1 combines with J gene TRBJ1-1, with D hard to call. Germline CDR1 and CDR2: LGHDT and YNNKEL (reference sequence). V gave up 0 bases and J gave up 8 bases, with 7 bases separating them. This CDR3 comprises 12 residues. The CDR3 loop is CASSQERQEAFF. The CDR3 DNA reads as TGTGCCAGCAGCCAAGAAAGGCAGGAAGCTTTCTTT.

This clonotype has at least ten counts. The J gene is TRBJ1-6, the V gene TRBV12-3 or TRBV12-4; no firm D call. The ends were cut back, 6 bases at V and 6 bases at J, with 12 bases in the middle. The CDR3 contains 14 residues. The CDR3 loop is CASRRNQSNSPLHF. For the CDR3, the DNA is TGTGCCAGCAGACGGAACCAATCTAATTCACCCCTCCACTTT.

This clonotype showed up just a few times. The CDR3 nucleotides read TGTGCCAGTAGTATAGCGGGGGGTAGCTCCTACAATGAGCAGTTCTTC. Translated: CASSIAGGSSYNEQFF. This chain uses TRBV19 with TRBJ2-1; 7 bases match TRBD2. J was trimmed by 0 bases and V by 1 base; bases with no gene match: 3. From germline, CDR1 is LNHDA and CDR2 SQIVND (reference sequence). The CDR3 consists of 16 residues. The whole variable domain, filled in from reference TRBV19 and TRBJ2-1, reads DGGITQSPKYLFRKEGQNVTLSCEQNLNHDAMYWYRQDPGQGLRLIYYSQIVNDFQKGDIAEGYSVSREKKESFPLTVTSAQKNPTAFYLCASSIAGGSSYNEQFFGPGTRLTVL.

This clonotype was counted at least ten times. The chain employs TRBV29-1 and TRBJ2-7, with D tentatively TRBD2 (6 bases). Trimming pared 4 bases from V and 3 bases from J, leaving 10 bases between. This CDR3 has 12 amino acids. Germline CDR1 reads SQVTM; CDR2 reads ANQGSEA. CDR3 protein: CSVGRDRYEQYF. In DNA form, the CDR3 reads TGCAGCGTTGGGAGGGACCGCTACGAGCAGTACTTC.

This clonotype was seen a handful of times. The chain is built from TRBV29-1 and TRBJ1-1; no reliable D call. Germline CDR1 and CDR2: SQVTM and ANQGSEA. The CDR3 runs 12 residues. Trimming cost V 2 bases and J 4 bases, with 8 bases left between them. This CDR3 is CSVERRSTEAFF. The DNA of the CDR3 is TGCAGCGTTGAAAGGAGGAGCACTGAAGCTTTCTTT.

This clonotype was seen a handful of times. V is TRBV6-5 and J is TRBJ2-1; D ambiguous. Germline V CDR1 and CDR2: MNHEY, SVGAGI. Trimming pared 6 bases from V and 6 bases from J, leaving 6 bases between. This CDR3 has 11 residues. The CDR3 DNA follows: TGTGCCAGCAGGTGGAGCAATGAGCAGTTCTTC. This encodes CASRWSNEQFF.

This clonotype came up many times. The V gene is TRBV28, the J gene TRBJ1-1; no firm D call. This CDR3 contains 13 residues. V lost 3 bases to trimming and J lost 11 bases, with 16 bases between them. The V gene's germline CDR1 is MDHEN and CDR2 SYDVKM. The CDR3 nucleotides are TGTGCCAGCAGTTTGTCGGTTAAAAAGGGCGCTTTCTTT. Its translation: CASSLSVKKGAFF. Full variable domain (missing parts from reference TRBV28 and TRBJ1-1): DVKVTQSSRYLVKRTGEKVFLECVQDMDHENMFWYRQDPGLGLRLIYFSYDVKMKEKGDIPEGYSVSREKKERFSLILESASTNQTSMYLCASSLSVKKGAFFGQGTRLTVV.

This clonotype has more than one count but fewer than ten. This sequence joins TRBV19 and TRBJ1-5; TRBD1 might be the D (5 bases). This CDR3 spans 15 amino acids. Germline CDR1 LNHDA, CDR2 SQIVND (reference sequence). The V gene lost 5 bases and the J gene lost 4 bases, with 15 bases spanning the gap. CDR3 protein: CASSPSGTGNQPQHF. The CDR3 bases are TGTGCCAGTAGTCCCTCCGGGACTGGAAATCAGCCCCAGCATTTT.

This clonotype has more than one count but fewer than ten. The chain employs TRBV7-8 and TRBJ1-4, with D tentatively TRBD1 (5 bases). Germline-derived CDR1 and CDR2 are SGHVS and FQNEAQ. This CDR3 has 15 amino acids. Trimming took off 5 bases at V and 5 bases at J, with 15 bases between the two ends. In DNA, the CDR3 is TGTGCCAGCAGCCCCCGACAGATTGAGAATGAAAAACTGTTTTTT. It specifies CASSPRQIENEKLFF.

In this sample, this clonotype turned up a few times. The rearrangement links TRBV7-3 to TRBJ2-5; 9 bases map to TRBD2. The germline V gene has CDR1 SGHTA and CDR2 FQGTGA. Trimming removed 5 bases from V and 1 base from J; junction bases left unmatched: 5. CDR3 length: 15 amino acids. In nucleotides, the CDR3 is TGTGCCAGCAGCATTAGCGGGGGACCCCAAGAGACCCAGTACTTC. Protein: CASSISGGPQETQYF.

This sequence joins TRBV12-3 or TRBV12-4 and TRBJ1-1; D unclear. The V and J ends lost 3 bases and 8 bases respectively, with 19 bases between them. CDR3 size: 15 residues. The CDR3 loop is CASSFGPPKRGEAFF. In DNA, the CDR3 is TGTGCCAGCAGTTTTGGTCCCCCTAAACGTGGGGAAGCTTTCTTT.